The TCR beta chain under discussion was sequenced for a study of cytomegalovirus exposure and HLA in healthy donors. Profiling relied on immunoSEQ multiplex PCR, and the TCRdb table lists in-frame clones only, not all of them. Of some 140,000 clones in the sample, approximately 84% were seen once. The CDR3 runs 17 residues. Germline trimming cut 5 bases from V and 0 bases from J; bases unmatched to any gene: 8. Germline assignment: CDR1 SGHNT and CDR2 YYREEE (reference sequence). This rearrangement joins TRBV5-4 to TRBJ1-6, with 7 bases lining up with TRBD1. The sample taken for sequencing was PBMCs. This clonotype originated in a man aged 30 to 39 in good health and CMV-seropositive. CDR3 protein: CASRSRQGNSYNSPLHF. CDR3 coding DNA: TGTGCCAGCAGATCTAGACAGGGCAACTCCTATAATTCACCCCTCCACTTT.